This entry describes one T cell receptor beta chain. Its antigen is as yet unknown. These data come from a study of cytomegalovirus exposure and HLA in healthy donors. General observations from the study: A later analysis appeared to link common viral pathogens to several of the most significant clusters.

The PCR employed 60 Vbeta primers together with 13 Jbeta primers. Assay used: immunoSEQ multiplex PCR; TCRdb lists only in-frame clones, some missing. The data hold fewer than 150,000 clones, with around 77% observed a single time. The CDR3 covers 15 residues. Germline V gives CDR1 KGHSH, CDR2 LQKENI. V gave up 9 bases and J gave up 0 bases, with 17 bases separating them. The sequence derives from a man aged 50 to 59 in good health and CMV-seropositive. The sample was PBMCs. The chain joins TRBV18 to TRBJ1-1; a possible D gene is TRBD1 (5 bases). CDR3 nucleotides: TGTGCCAGTCCAGGCTCCGGGGGGATGAACACTGAAGCTTTCTTT. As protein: CASPGSGGMNTEAFF.